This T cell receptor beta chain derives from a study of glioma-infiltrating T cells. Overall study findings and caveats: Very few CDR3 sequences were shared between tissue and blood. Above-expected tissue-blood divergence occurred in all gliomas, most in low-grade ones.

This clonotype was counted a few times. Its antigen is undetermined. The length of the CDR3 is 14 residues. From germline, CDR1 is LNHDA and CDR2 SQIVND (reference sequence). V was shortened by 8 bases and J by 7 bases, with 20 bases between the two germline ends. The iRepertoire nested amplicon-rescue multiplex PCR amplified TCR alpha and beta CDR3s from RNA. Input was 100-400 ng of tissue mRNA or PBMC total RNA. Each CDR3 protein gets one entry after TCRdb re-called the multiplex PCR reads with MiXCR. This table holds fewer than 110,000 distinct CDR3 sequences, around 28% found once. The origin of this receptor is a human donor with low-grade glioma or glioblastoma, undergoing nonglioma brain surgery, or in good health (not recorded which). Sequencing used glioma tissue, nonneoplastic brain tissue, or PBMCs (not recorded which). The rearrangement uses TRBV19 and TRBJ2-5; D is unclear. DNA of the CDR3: TGTGCCAGTCACCATCGGACGGGCGTTGGGACCCAGTACTTC. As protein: CASHHRTGVGTQYF.